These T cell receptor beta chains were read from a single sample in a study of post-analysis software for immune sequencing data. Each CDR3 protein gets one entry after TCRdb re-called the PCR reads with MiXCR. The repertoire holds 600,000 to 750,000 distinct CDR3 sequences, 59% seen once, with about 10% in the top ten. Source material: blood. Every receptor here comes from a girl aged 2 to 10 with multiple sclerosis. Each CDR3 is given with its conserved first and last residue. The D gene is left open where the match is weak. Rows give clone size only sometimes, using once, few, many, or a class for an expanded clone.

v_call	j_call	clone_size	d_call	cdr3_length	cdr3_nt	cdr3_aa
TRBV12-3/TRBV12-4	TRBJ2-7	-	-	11	TGTGCCAGCAGGGACTCCTACGAGCAGTACTTC	CASRDSYEQYF
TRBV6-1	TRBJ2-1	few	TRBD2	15	TGTGCCAGCAGACAAAGCGGGGAGGGATTCAATGAGCAGTTCTTC	CASRQSGEGFNEQFF
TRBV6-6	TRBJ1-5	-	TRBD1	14	TGTGCCGCCACCGACAGGGCTTTGGGTCAGCCCCAGCATTTT	CAATDRALGQPQHF
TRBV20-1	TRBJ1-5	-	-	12	TGCAGTGCTCTCCGGGGGAATCAGCCCCAGCATTTT	CSALRGNQPQHF
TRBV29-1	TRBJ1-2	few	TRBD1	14	TGCAGCGCCACCGAAAAGGGACAGGGCCATGGCTACACCTTC	CSATEKGQGHGYTF
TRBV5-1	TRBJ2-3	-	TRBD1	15	TGCGCCAGCAGCGTACAGGACAGGGTAACAGATACGCAGTATTTT	CASSVQDRVTDTQYF
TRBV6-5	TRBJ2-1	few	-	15	TGTGCCAGCAGTTACCCGGGAAGCTCCTACAATGAGCAGTTCTTC	CASSYPGSSYNEQFF
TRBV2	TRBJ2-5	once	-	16	TGTGCCAGCGCCCTCAGGGACGGGATTAAAGAAGAGACCCAGTACTTC	CASALRDGIKEETQYF
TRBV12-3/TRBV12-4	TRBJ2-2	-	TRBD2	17	TGTGCCAGCAGTCATAGTACGGGGGGGCCTGGTGCCGGGGAGCTGTTTTTT	CASSHSTGGPGAGELFF
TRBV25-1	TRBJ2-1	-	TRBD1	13	TGTGCCAGCAGTGAACGACAGGGCGATGAGCAGTTCTTC	CASSERQGDEQFF
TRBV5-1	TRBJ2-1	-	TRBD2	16	TGCGCCAGCAGCTTAGGACTAGCGGGGATTTACAATGAGCAGTTCTTC	CASSLGLAGIYNEQFF
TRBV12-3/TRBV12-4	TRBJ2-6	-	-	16	TGTGCCAGCAGTTCCCCGCCCATCTCTGGGGCCAACGTCCTGACTTTC	CASSSPPISGANVLTF
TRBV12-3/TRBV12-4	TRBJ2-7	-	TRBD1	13	TGTGCCAGCAGTGGAGACAGGGACTACGAGCAGTACTTC	CASSGDRDYEQYF
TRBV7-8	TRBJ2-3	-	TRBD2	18	TGTGCCAGCAGCTTTATGTTGGTTACTAGCGGGAGCACAGATACGCAGTATTTT	CASSFMLVTSGSTDTQYF
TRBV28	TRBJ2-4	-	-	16	TGTGCCAGCAGTTTAGATTTTAAGGAAGCCAAAAACATTCAGTACTTC	CASSLDFKEAKNIQYF
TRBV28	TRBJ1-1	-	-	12	TGTGCCAGCACCGGGCCTAACACTGAAGCTTTCTTT	CASTGPNTEAFF
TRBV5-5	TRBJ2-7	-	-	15	TGTGCCAGCAGCTCCCTCGGGCAGGGGAGTTACGAGCAGTACTTC	CASSSLGQGSYEQYF
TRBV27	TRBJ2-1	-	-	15	TGTGCCAGCAGGATAGCGGTTTATGCTACCAATGAGCAGTTCTTC	CASRIAVYATNEQFF
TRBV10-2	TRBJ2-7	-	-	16	TGCGCCAGCAGTGAGAATCCGGGTCCGCTCCGGTACGAGCAGTACTTC	CASSENPGPLRYEQYF
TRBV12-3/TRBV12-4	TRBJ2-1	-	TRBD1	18	TGTGCCAGCAGTTTACGGCAGGGGGCTAGTAGCTCCTACAATGAGCAGTTCTTC	CASSLRQGASSSYNEQFF
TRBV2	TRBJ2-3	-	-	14	TGTGCCAGCAGCTTTCGGACAGACACAGATACGCAGTATTTT	CASSFRTDTDTQYF
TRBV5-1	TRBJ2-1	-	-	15	TGCGCCAGCAGCTTGGGGCTAGCGAGGGAGAATGAGCAGTTCTTC	CASSLGLARENEQFF
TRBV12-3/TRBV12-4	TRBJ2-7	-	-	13	TGTGCCAGCAAAGTCAGTAACAGGCGCGAGCAGTACTTC	CASKVSNRREQYF
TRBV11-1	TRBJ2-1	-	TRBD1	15	TGTGCCAGCAGCTTAGGGTTGCGGGACAGGGGACAGGAGTTCTTC	CASSLGLRDRGQEFF
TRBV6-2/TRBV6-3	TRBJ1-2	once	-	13	TGTGCCAGCAGAACCGACAGCCTCTATGGCTACACCTTC	CASRTDSLYGYTF
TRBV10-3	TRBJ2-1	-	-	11	TGTGCCATCAGTGATAAAGCTATTCGGTTCTTC	CAISDKAIRFF
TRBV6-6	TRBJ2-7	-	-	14	TGTGCCAGCAGAGTCGGCCCCGGGGAATACGAGCAGTACTTC	CASRVGPGEYEQYF
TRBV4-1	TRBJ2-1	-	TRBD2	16	TGCGCCAGCAGCCAAGACGGGACTAGCGTTTACAATGAGCAGTTCTTC	CASSQDGTSVYNEQFF
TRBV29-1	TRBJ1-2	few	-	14	TGCAGCGTTGAGGGGGCAGACGCTAACTATGGCTACACCTTC	CSVEGADANYGYTF
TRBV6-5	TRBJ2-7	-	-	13	TGTGCCAGCAGTTACGGTACTGGCTACGAGCAGTACTTC	CASSYGTGYEQYF
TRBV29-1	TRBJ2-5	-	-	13	TGCAGCGTTGTCGACTTTCTCCAAGAGACCCAGTACTTC	CSVVDFLQETQYF
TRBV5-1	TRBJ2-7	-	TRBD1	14	TGCGCCAGCAGCTCCGGACAGGGTACGGACGAGCAGTACTTC	CASSSGQGTDEQYF
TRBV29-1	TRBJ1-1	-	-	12	TGCAGCGTCCCGGCGGTCAGTCTCGGAGCTTTCTTT	CSVPAVSLGAFF
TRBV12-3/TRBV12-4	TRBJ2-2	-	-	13	TGTGCCAGCAGTTTCCTAGGCACCGGGGAGCTGTTTTTT	CASSFLGTGELFF
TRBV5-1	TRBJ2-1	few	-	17	TGCGCCAGCAGCTTGGAGTGGCCGGCCACAGGCTACAATGAGCAGTTCTTC	CASSLEWPATGYNEQFF
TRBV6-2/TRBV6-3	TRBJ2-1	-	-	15	TGTGCCAGCAGCCCCTGGGAGACCGCGTCCAATGAGCAGTTCTTC	CASSPWETASNEQFF
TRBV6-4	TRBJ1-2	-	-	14	TGTGCCAGCACCGATACCCCGTCCGAAGGAGGCTACACCTTC	CASTDTPSEGGYTF
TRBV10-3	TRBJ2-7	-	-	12	TGTGCCATCAGTCCGACGAACTACGAGCAGTACTTC	CAISPTNYEQYF
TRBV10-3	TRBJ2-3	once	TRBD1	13	TGTGCCATAACAGGGGGCGTGACAGATACGCAGTATTTT	CAITGGVTDTQYF
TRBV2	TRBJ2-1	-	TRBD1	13	TGTGCCAGCACGAGACAGGGAGCGTATGAGCAGTTCTTC	CASTRQGAYEQFF
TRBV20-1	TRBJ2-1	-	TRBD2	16	TGCACCGCTGGGAGTAGCGGGCTCACGGGATACAATGAGCAGTTCTTC	CTAGSSGLTGYNEQFF
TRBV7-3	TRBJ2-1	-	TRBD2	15	TGTGCCAGCAGCTCAGTCGCTAGCGGGACCGGTGAGCAGTTCTTC	CASSSVASGTGEQFF
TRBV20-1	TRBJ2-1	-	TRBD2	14	TGCAGTGCCGGGGCGGGGGGGAGTTACAATGAGCAGTTCTTC	CSAGAGGSYNEQFF
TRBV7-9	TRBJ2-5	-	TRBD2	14	TGTGCCAGCAGCTTTTCAGCGGGAGGGGATGAGCAGTACTTC	CASSFSAGGDEQYF
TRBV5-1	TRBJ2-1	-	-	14	TGCGCCAGCAGCTCCGCGTCCCAGCGAAAGGAGCAGTTCTTC	CASSSASQRKEQFF
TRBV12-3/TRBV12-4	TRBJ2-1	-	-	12	TGTGCCAGCAGTTGGACGACAGGTGAGCAGTTCTTC	CASSWTTGEQFF
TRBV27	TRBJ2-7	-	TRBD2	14	TGTGCCAGCAGTGTGGGTTGGGGGGGCTACGAGCAGTACTTC	CASSVGWGGYEQYF
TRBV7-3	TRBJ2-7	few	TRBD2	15	TGTGCCAGCAGTCTAGCGGGAGGCCGCCACGGGGAGCAGTACTTC	CASSLAGGRHGEQYF
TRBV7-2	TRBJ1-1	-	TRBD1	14	TGTGCCAGCGCCGGACAGGGACAAAACACTGAAGCTTTCTTT	CASAGQGQNTEAFF
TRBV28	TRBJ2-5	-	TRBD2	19	TGTGCCAGCAGCCGCGCCCCTAGCGGGGGGACTAATTTCCAAGAGACCCAGTACTTC	CASSRAPSGGTNFQETQYF
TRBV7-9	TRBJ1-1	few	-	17	TGTGCCAGCAGCTTATCTTGGGGGCCGAACAAGAACACTGAAGCTTTCTTT	CASSLSWGPNKNTEAFF
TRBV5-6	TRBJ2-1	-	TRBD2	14	TGTGCCAGCAGCCCGGGACTAGCAATACATGAGCAGTTCTTC	CASSPGLAIHEQFF
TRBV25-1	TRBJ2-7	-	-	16	TGTGCCAGCAGTGAACCGGAACAGGGCGCCTACAATGAGCAGTACTTC	CASSEPEQGAYNEQYF
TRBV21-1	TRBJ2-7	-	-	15	TGTGCCAGCAGCAAGGGGGCAGGGTCGGCCTACGAGCAGTACTTC	CASSKGAGSAYEQYF
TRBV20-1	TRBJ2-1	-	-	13	TGCAGTGCTATGAAAGGGGCCTACAATGAGCAGTTCTTC	CSAMKGAYNEQFF